This TCR beta chain is drawn from a study of metastatic and nonmetastatic thyroid tumors. Study processing details: Variation in CDR3 across clinicopathological groups served as the basis for constructing a distant-metastasis classifier in papillary thyroid cancer. From the PCR reads, TCRdb re-called clones with MiXCR. For this entry, the V and J calls and clone size follow TCRdb and not the study's own pipeline. The table lists approximately 20,000 clones, approximately 32% of them singletons. This clone was seen many times. The germline V and J ends were trimmed by 2 bases and 0 bases, with 13 bases remaining between them. Germline loops: CDR1 LNHDA, CDR2 SQIVND (reference sequence). The CDR3 is 16 amino acids. Ahead of thyroid surgery, no patient had received treatment of any kind.

The clonotype was recovered from a female donor with papillary thyroid cancer or a benign thyroid nodule (not recorded which). Some clones in this sample may be carry-over from other donors' samples. Sequenced material: adjacent normal tissue. The rearrangement uses TRBV19 and TRBJ2-5; TRBD2 might be the D (6 bases). CDR3 DNA sequence: TGTGCCAGTAGTATATCCGTCGGGAGATACCAAGAGACCCAGTACTTC. This encodes CASSISVGRYQETQYF.